This TCR beta chain stems from a study of cytomegalovirus exposure and HLA in healthy donors (dated 2017 in TCRdb). In terms of the full investigation: An earlier analysis of roughly 610 of the donors reported approximately 260 Gb of sequence data and 95 million to 130 million unique TCR beta sequences obtained from around 190 million T cells. An early release that covered some 630 HLA-typed donors contained about 300 gigabases of sequencing data and approximately 85 million unique TCR sequences. Among the roughly 400 genotyped donors, around 81% belonged to the genetic ancestry cluster associated with self-reported Caucasian donors. The study was designed to test whether signatures of past pathogen exposure could be identified by cataloging public T cell receptors. The study profiled the T cell repertoires of 666 subjects by immunosequencing and related them to cytomegalovirus serostatus. Besides the first cohort of 666 subjects, a separate validation cohort made up of 120 different subjects was used. To predict cytomegalovirus infection status, the study brought together high-throughput TCR immunosequencing, statistical association of individual TCRs with disease status, and machine learning. A later analysis re-examined previously published TCR beta repertoires from 610 or so donors and added high-resolution HLA genotyping to investigate patterns of TCR occurrence. Rather than using new phenotypic data, the later analysis identified candidate immune exposures from TCR beta sequences and from how often those sequences occurred across donors. To decide whether each TCR beta V gene segment behaved as functional or pseudogenic, an earlier analysis of some 600 of the donors relied on high-throughput TCR beta sequencing. Donor age, sex, ethnicity and CMV serostatus were compiled together with the repertoire data. Genome-wide SNP genotypes for about 55% of the roughly 670 donors were used in a later genetic analysis, which treated that subset as a discovery cohort. All discovery cohort repertoires had been generated using a single sequencing platform. Class I and class II HLA loci were covered by the typing at four-digit resolution. The number of typed donors differed by locus: 629-630 for A, B, C, DRB1 and DQB1; 500 to 550 for DQA1; 606 for DPA1; and roughly 450 for DPB1. Because of strong linkage in the cohort, a few DR-DQ haplotypes were treated as single units for association and clustering. Among about 370 genotyped donors of the cohort, an average of approximately 200,000 unique TCR beta nucleotide sequences was sequenced per donor, of which about 19% were non-productive. Overall results and qualifications from the work: Because some donors lacked HLA typing at each locus, the association tests relied only on the typed subset. In the study, 150 to 200 TCR beta chains were listed as associated with cytomegalovirus. A few of the identified cytomegalovirus-associated TCR beta chains were confirmed in vitro to be specific for cytomegalovirus antigens. Several of the top co-occurrence clusters appeared to be linked to parvovirus B19, influenza, CMV and Epstein-Barr virus, according to a later analysis. Sequencing depth was assumed to be roughly uniform across donors in the presence/absence analyses, though that assumption may not hold. When HLA alleles, especially DR and DQ, strongly co-occurred, attributing TCR associations to individual alleles was difficult. Most TCR sequences were observed very rarely across donors, whereas some public TCRs were present in many individuals. Because counts were too low, roughly 18 rarely observed V segments, including chromosome 9 orphons, were left out of the earlier analysis of a few hundred of the donors. Because the 87-base-pair reads could not distinguish some IMGT-functional V segments, including TRBV6-2 and TRBV6-3, those segments were excluded. In an earlier analysis of more than 500 of the donors, most TCR beta V segments appeared in productive rearrangements about 87% or about 30% of the time, broadly matching IMGT annotations. In a later analysis, the rate of TCR association differed among HLA loci, with DRB1 alleles having the most associated TCRs and HLA-C alleles having the fewest. According to a later genetic analysis, donors in an Asian-associated ancestry cluster had fewer N-insertions in productive TCRs than the approximately 700-donor mean. An association between a missense DCLRE1C variant and V-gene and J-gene trimming of TCR beta chains was found in a later genetic analysis and replicated in an independent cohort. According to a later analysis, most CMV-associated TCR beta chains appeared to be HLA-restricted, and the HLA associations seemed to be driven largely by CMV exposure. CMV serostatus was the only immune exposure information available for the cohort. A group of highly shared sequence variants was considered likely to be a technical artifact of the sequencing pipeline. In both the original and validation cohorts, the classifier was reported to diagnose cytomegalovirus status with high specificity and sensitivity. At a false discovery rate of 0.05, a later analysis linked 15,000 to 20,000 TCR beta sequences to specific HLA alleles. Correlated functional status among segregating V segments might be attributable to linkage disequilibrium, but an unknown experimental factor could not be ruled out. A later analysis found that HLA-associated TCR beta chains were more clonally expanded and had lower generation probabilities than equally common non-associated chains. The cohort was sequenced for TCR beta chains only, and without alpha or paired-chain data the features that could be detected were limited. A further reported finding was that TCR beta sequences accurately predicted the HLA-A and HLA-B alleles for most subjects in the first cohort. The authors suggested that the approach could potentially be extended to other disease states and immunological phenotypes.

Library prep was done by the immunoSEQ multiplex PCR assay. For the multiplex PCR, a mixture combining 60 forward primers for TCR Vbeta segments and 13 reverse primers for TCR Jbeta segments was used. Amplification of the CDR3 region of rearranged TCR beta genes was performed with a multiplex PCR assay on genomic DNA. The Illumina HiSeq System was used to sequence the amplified TCR beta libraries as 87-base-pair reads. Per the original workflow: In a later analysis, tens of millions of unique TCR beta chains were counted across the approximately 620 repertoires, and approximately 9.9 million of these chains were shared by at least two donors. Raw reads were error-corrected and collapsed into unique sequences with a nearest-neighbor algorithm that merged closely related sequences to remove PCR and sequencing errors. To assign V, D and J gene segments, CDR3 sequences were aligned to IMGT reference sequences. For a sequence to be retained, at least a six-nucleotide match to both a V gene segment and a J gene segment was required. Rearrangements were called productive when the CDR3 lacked stop codons and stayed in frame with V and J; all others were non-productive. CDR3 was defined according to IMGT convention as the region running from the second conserved V-encoded cysteine to the conserved J-encoded phenylalanine. In an earlier analysis of 550 to 650 of the donors, sequences lacking an unambiguous match to a single V gene segment were excluded. In an earlier analysis of 450 to 700 of the donors, V segments were called functional above 56.7% productive rearrangements and were called segregating when the between-donor standard deviation exceeded 5%. To diagnose cytomegalovirus status from the catalog of TCR beta chain sequences, a statistical classification framework was built. In a later analysis, TCR nucleotide sequences were compared against IMGT/GENE-DB human TR gene sequences so that V and J genes could be assigned. The TCRdist pipeline was used in a later analysis to assign CDR3 sequences and most-parsimonious VDJ recombination scenarios. In a later analysis, each TCR beta chain was defined by its CDR3 amino acid sequence together with its V-gene family, and reads without a unique V-gene family were excluded. To address suspected cross-contamination and a sequencing artifact, a later analysis removed approximately 600 highly shared, low-generation-probability nucleotide sequences. In a later analysis, a clonal expansion index for each public chain was calculated from normalized within-repertoire ranks of inferred template counts. A later analysis computed generation probabilities with a VDJ recombination model fitted to out-of-frame rearrangements, and checked the results against IGoR. In a later analysis, TCR-TCR, TCR-HLA and TCR-CMV co-occurrence was scored with hypergeometric tests, and a repertoire-size bias correction was applied to TCR pairs. A later analysis estimated false discovery rates by permuting HLA or CMV assignments 20 times. In a later analysis, co-occurring TCRs were grouped using DBSCAN, and TCRdist sequence similarity was added for clustering within HLA-allele-positive subsets. For co-occurrence clustering, repertoires with fewer than 30,000 or more than 120,000 public chains were excluded, along with four to six repertoires with anomalous nucleotide sharing. TCRdb took over this immuneACCESS table, retaining in-frame rearrangements with V and J assigned. Such tables are incomplete; in checked studies, under half of the missing clones stem from an unresolved V gene, and the remainder is unexplained. V and J calls and clone size are as listed in that table; D and trimming were resolved from the DNA. The sample yields 170,000 or so clones; less than 85% were counted once. The ten largest account for under 5% of the sample.

CDR1 and CDR2 were assigned from the germline V gene as SGHVS and FNYEAQ. The trim is 3 bases for V and 7 bases for J, with a gap of 12 bases between the germline ends. There are 13 amino acids in the CDR3, from cysteine to phenylalanine inclusive. Kept here is only the CDR3 DNA, which spans 39 bases and is read in frame from base 1. In total, approximately 610 healthy bone marrow donors made up the cohort. All cohort members were sampled while nominally healthy, although unrecorded immune exposures were likely present. The donor was CMV seronegative and belonged to the group of approximately 320 seronegative cohort members. A peripheral blood sample was collected from each donor, and TCR beta sequencing was performed on peripheral blood mononuclear cells. Genomic DNA was extracted from the blood cell samples with the Qiagen DNeasy Blood Extraction Kit. Comments on this clone: This clone's antigen is unknown. The record has no base qualities; no much larger clone is one base away.

This TCR derives from a man between 18 and 35 years old in good health and CMV-seronegative. The receptor chain draws on TRBV7-6 and TRBJ1-2; the D gene assignment is ambiguous. The specimen sequenced was PBMCs. The encoded CDR3 is CASSFSPAGGYTF. The DNA sequence is given as TGTGCCAGCAGCTTTTCCCCCGCAGGTGGCTACACCTTC.